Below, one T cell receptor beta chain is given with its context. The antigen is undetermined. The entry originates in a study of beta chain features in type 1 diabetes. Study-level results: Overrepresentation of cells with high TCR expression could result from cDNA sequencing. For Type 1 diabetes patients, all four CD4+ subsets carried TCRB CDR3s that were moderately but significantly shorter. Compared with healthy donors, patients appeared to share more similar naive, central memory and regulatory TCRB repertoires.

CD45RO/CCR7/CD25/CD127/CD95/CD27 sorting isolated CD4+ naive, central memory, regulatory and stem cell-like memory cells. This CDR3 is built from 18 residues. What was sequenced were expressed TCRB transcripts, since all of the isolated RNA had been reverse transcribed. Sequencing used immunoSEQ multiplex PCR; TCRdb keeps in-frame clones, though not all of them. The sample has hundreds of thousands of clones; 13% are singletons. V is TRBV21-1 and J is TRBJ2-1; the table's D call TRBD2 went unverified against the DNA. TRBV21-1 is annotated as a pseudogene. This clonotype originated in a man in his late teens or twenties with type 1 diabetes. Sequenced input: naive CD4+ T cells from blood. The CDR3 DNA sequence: TGTGCCAGCAGCCACGAAAAGCAGGTTCTAGCGATCTACAATGAGCAGTTCTTC. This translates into CASSHEKQVLAIYNEQFF.